The 9 T cell receptor beta chains below were found in one sample sequenced in a study of shared clonotypes between healthy human individuals. Generated by immunoSEQ multiplex PCR, the TCRdb table keeps only in-frame clones and is missing some. Among 2 million to 2.5 million clones listed, around 95% were seen once. Sequenced: naive CD4+ T cells sorted from blood. Subset in this sample: CD45RA+ positively selected. The receptors come from a man aged 18-30 years in good health.

This rearrangement joins TRBV5-1 to TRBJ1-3; no clear D gene. Germline CDR1 and CDR2: SGHRS and YFSETQ. The ends were cut back, 3 bases at V and 4 bases at J, with 11 bases in the middle. The CDR3 covers 14 residues. CDR3 region: CASSSQTPGNTIYF. The DNA for the CDR3 is TGCGCCAGCAGCTCACAGACTCCCGGAAACACCATATATTTT.

In nucleotides, the CDR3 is TGCGCCAGCAGCATTACTAGTACCGATGAGCAGTTCTTC. This encodes CASSITSTDEQFF. This chain joins TRBV5-1 and TRBJ2-1; maybe TRBD2 (5 bases). The CDR3 spans 13 residues. V lost 4 bases and J lost 8, with 13 bases in between. Germline V gene lookup returns CDR1 SGHRS and CDR2 YFSETQ.

The chain carries TRBV5-1 and TRBJ1-1, with 9 bases lining up with TRBD1. Trimming cost V 5 bases and J 5 bases; bases outside gene matches: 4. This CDR3 spans 13 amino acids. Germline CDR1 reads SGHRS; CDR2 reads YFSETQ. The DNA for the CDR3 is TGCGCCAGCAGGGGACAGGGTAGTACTGAAGCTTTCTTT. It specifies CASRGQGSTEAFF.

The chain employs TRBV11-2 and TRBJ2-1; TRBD2 matches 8 bases. The V and J ends lost 3 bases and 4 bases, in that order; junction bases with no gene match: 2. The germline CDR1 and CDR2 sequences are SGHAT and FQNNGV. The CDR3 contains 14 residues. CDR3 loop: CASSFGGGYNEQFF. DNA for the CDR3: TGTGCCAGCAGCTTCGGCGGGGGGTACAATGAGCAGTTCTTC.

The CDR3 loop is CASSEGGLQETQYF. The CDR3 DNA follows: TGCGCCAGCAGTGAGGGGGGGCTGCAAGAGACCCAGTACTTC. This chain uses TRBV10-1 with TRBJ2-5; D may correspond to TRBD1 or TRBD2 (6 bases each). Germline V gene lookup returns CDR1 WNHNN and CDR2 SYGVQD (reference sequence). V shed 2 bases and J shed 2 bases, with 9 bases lying between them. The CDR3 extends over 14 amino acids.

The J gene is TRBJ1-1, the V gene TRBV6-6; perhaps TRBD1 as D (6 bases). This CDR3 is 13 amino acids long. Trimming cost V 6 bases and J 3 bases, with 11 bases left between them. CDR1 MNHNY and CDR2 SVGAGI come from the germline V gene (reference sequence). The CDR3 nucleotides read TGTGCCAGCAGCCGGCGACAGGACACTGAAGCTTTCTTT. As protein: CASSRRQDTEAFF.

This clone was picked up one time. The J gene is TRBJ2-1, the V gene TRBV15; D unresolved. The V end lost 1 base, the J end lost 8 bases, and 9 bases lay between the germline ends. CDR1 is LNHNV and CDR2 is YYDKDF in the germline V gene (reference sequence). The CDR3 covers 13 residues. This chain's CDR3 is CATSRGIFYEQFF. The CDR3 region has the DNA TGTGCCACCAGCAGAGGAATATTCTATGAGCAGTTCTTC.

The chain links TRBV5-1 to TRBJ1-2; 7 nucleotides align to TRBD1. Germline CDR1 reads SGHRS; CDR2 reads YFSETQ. The trim removed 2 bases at V and 0 bases at J, leaving 4 bases unmatched. The CDR3 runs to 15 residues. CDR3 nucleotides: TGCGCCAGCAGCTTTGGGGACAGTACTAACTATGGCTACACCTTC. It codes for CASSFGDSTNYGYTF.

The chain is built from TRBV5-5 and TRBJ1-5, with D unresolved. The CDR3 covers 16 residues. From germline, CDR1 is SGHKS and CDR2 YYEKEE (reference sequence). Trimming removed 0 bases from V and 1 base from J, with 11 bases in between. The CDR3: CASSLVVGLSNQPQHF. The CDR3 DNA is TGTGCCAGCAGCTTGGTTGTAGGGTTGAGCAATCAGCCCCAGCATTTT.